The table lists the clone carrying this T cell receptor beta chain with a count of one. Its antigen is not known. The data were taken from a study of T cell responses to AZD1222 COVID-19 vaccine. Regarding the study as a whole: Possibly, clonal diversity was underestimated; donors were largely white British and included more females. The breadth and depth of Spike-specific TCRs increased once two AZD1222 doses had been given. The number of AZD1222 recipients seropositive at baseline was only six. Across the whole spike, CD4 TCRs peaked at regions 160-218 and 743-854.

The CDR3 extends over 16 amino acids. V was trimmed by 5 bases and J by 2 bases, leaving 19 bases between them. CDR1 and CDR2 (germline): SGHTA, FQGNSA. The repertoire was sequenced with immunoSEQ multiplex PCR; TCRdb's copy has only in-frame clones and lacks some. The sample consists of around 72,000 clones, over 75% of them appearing once. This clonotype originated in an adult in good health. The chain links TRBV7-2 to TRBJ2-7; D assignment may be TRBD1 or TRBD2 (5 bases each). The sample in question was peripheral blood, obtained on day 0 of AZD1222 vaccination. CDR3 amino acids: CASSKAGTSTAYEQYF. The CDR3 DNA reads TGTGCCAGCAGCAAAGCCGGGACCTCCACGGCCTACGAGCAGTACTTC.